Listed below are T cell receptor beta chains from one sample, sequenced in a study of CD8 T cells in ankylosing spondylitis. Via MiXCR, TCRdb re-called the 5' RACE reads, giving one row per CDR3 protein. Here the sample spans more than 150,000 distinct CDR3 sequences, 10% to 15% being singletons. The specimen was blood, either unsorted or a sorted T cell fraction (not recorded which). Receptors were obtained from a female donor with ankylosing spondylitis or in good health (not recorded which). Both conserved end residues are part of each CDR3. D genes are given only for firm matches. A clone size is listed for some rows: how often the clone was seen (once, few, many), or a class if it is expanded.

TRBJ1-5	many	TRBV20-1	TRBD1	TGCAGTGCTAGGGGGGGGACAGGCAGTCAGCCCCAGCATTTT	CSARGGTGSQPQHF
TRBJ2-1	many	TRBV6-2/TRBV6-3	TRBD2	TGTGCCAGCAGTACGGGGCGGGAGATCTCTGAGCAGTTCTTC	CASSTGREISEQFF
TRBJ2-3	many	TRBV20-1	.	TGCAGTGCTTATACTGGCACAGATACGCAGTATTTT	CSAYTGTDTQYF
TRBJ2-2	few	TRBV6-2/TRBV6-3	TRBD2	TGTGCCAGCAGCCCACGGGGACTAGCGGGAGACACCGGGGAGCTGTTTTTT	CASSPRGLAGDTGELFF
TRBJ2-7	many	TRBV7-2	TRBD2	TGTGCCAGCAGCTTAGCCGGGACTAGCGGGTACGAGCAGTACTTC	CASSLAGTSGYEQYF
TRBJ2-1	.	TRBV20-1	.	TGCAGTGCTAGCTCGGGAAATGAGCAGTTCTTC	CSASSGNEQFF
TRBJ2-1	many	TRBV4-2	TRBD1	TGTGCCAGCACGACAGGGGGCAATACTTTCTTC	CASTTGGNTFF
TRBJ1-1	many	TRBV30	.	TGTGCCTGGAGTTCCTGGGGGGGGCCCCAGAACACTGAAGCTTTCTTT	CAWSSWGGPQNTEAFF
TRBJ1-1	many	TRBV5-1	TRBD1	TGCGCCAGCGGACTAACAGGGGCGAACACTGAAGCTTTCTTT	CASGLTGANTEAFF
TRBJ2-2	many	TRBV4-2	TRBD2	TGTGCCAGCAGCCAAGGGCCCGCGACTAGCGGGAACACCGGGGAGCTGTTTTTT	CASSQGPATSGNTGELFF
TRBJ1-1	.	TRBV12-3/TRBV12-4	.	TGTGCCAGCAGATTTGCGGAGCTTGAAGCTTTCTTT	CASRFAELEAFF
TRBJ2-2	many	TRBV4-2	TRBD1	TGTGCCAGCAGCCAAGACTGGTCAGGGGGCTACACCGGGGAGCTGTTTTTT	CASSQDWSGGYTGELFF
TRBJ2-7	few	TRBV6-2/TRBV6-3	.	TGTGCCAGCGGAGGCTACGAGCAGTACTTC	CASGGYEQYF
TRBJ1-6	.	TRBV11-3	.	TGTGCCAGCAGCCCAGATGGAACCGGATGGAATTCACCCCTCCACTTT	CASSPDGTGWNSPLHF
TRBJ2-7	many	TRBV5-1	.	TGCGCCAGCGACAGTGAGGGAGCCTACGAGCAGTACTTC	CASDSEGAYEQYF
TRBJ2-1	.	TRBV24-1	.	TGTGCCACCAGCGATATGGGCCCAGCGGCAGAAGGGTGTGAGCAGTTCTTC	CATSDMGPAAEGCEQFF
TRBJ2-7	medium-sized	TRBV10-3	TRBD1	TGTGCCATCAGTGAGGGAGGGGACAGGGCCGCTAAAGAGCAGTACTTC	CAISEGGDRAAKEQYF
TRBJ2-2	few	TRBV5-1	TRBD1	TGCGCCAGCAGCTTGGTGACAGGGGGATATGGCGGGGAGCTGTTTTTT	CASSLVTGGYGGELFF
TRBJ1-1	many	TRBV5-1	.	TGCGCCAGCAGCTCGGGTGACGGAAACACTGAAGCTTTCTTT	CASSSGDGNTEAFF
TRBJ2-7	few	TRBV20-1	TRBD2	TGCAGTGCGGGCGGGGACGGACAGCCCCTGACTAGCGGAACCACCTACGAGCAGTACTTC	CSAGGDGQPLTSGTTYEQYF
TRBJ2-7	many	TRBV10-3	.	TGTGCCATCAGTTCGACGGGGGCCAACGAGCAGTACTTC	CAISSTGANEQYF
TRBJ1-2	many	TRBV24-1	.	TGTGCCACCATACGAAGACAGAAGATCTATGGCTACACCTTC	CATIRRQKIYGYTF
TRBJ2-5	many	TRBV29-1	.	TGCAGCGTTTTCAGGGGTTTTCAGGAGACCCAGTACTTC	CSVFRGFQETQYF
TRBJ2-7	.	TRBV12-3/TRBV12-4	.	TGTGCCAGCAGGGGTTCGGAGCAGTACTTC	CASRGSEQYF
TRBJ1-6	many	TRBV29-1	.	TGCAGCGTTGGCGAGACTGCCGGTAATTCACCCCTCCACTTT	CSVGETAGNSPLHF
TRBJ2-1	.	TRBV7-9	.	TGTGCCAGCAGCTTAGGACCTTTCGAGCAGTTCTTC	CASSLGPFEQFF
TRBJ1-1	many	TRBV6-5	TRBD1	TGTGCCAGCAGTTACGGGACAGTTTTCGCTGAAGCTTTCTTT	CASSYGTVFAEAFF
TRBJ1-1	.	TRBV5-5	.	TGTGCCAGCAGCTTCCAAGTCAATTGGCTGAACACTGAAGCTTTCTTT	CASSFQVNWLNTEAFF
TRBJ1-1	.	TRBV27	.	TGTGCCAGCAGTAAAGACAGGACCACAATGAACACTGAAGCTTTCTTT	CASSKDRTTMNTEAFF
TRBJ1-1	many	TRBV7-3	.	TGTGCCAGCAGTCTTTCTCAGGGGATAGTCACTGAAGCTTTCTTT	CASSLSQGIVTEAFF
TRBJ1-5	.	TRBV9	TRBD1	TGTGCCAGCAGCGCCGACCCTGGGACAGGGTCGAAGCCCCAGCATTTT	CASSADPGTGSKPQHF
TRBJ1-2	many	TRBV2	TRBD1	TGTGCCAGCAGTCGACAGGGGGGCAACTATGGCTACACCTTC	CASSRQGGNYGYTF